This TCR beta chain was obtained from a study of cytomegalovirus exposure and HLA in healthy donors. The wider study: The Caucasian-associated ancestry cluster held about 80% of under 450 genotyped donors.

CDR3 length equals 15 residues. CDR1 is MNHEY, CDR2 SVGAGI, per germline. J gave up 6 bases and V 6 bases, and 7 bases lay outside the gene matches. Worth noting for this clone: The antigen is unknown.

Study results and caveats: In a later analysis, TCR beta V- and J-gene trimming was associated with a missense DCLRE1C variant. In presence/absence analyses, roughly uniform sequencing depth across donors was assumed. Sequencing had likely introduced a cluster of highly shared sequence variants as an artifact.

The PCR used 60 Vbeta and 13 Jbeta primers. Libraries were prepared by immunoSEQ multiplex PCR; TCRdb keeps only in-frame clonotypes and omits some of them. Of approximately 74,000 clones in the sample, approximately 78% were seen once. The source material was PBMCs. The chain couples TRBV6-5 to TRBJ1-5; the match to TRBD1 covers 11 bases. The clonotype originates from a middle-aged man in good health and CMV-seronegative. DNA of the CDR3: TGTGCCAGCAGGAGGACAGGGGGCGCGGGTCAGCCCCAGCATTTT. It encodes CASRRTGGAGQPQHF.